This TCR beta chain is from a study of T cell repertoires in cytomegalovirus infection. The overall study: Public TCR beta signatures were indicative of both CMV infection and a matching HLA type. Study-level findings and limits: Dominating the ex vivo response were HLA-C-restricted CMV-specific TCR beta clonotypes. CMV carriers with the relevant HLA were identified by cumulative public TCR beta family frequency.

In TCRdb, the reads were re-called with MiXCR into one record per CDR3 protein. The top ten clones hold approximately 30% of a sample with 90,000 to 130,000 distinct CDR3 sequences, roughly a tenth of them seen once. This clonotype was counted many times. Antigen specificity is unknown. Sample: PBMCs, sequenced either directly or after in vitro stimulation (not recorded which). This clonotype originated in a human donor in good health (CMV status not recorded). Some clones in this sample may be carry-over from other donors' samples.

The CDR3 spells CASSLRSRGSGADTQYF. DNA of the CDR3: TGTGCCAGCAGCTTAAGGAGTCGCGGGAGTGGGGCAGATACGCAGTATTTT. The chain recombines TRBV11-3 with TRBJ2-3, with 7 bases identical to TRBD2. Germline assignment: CDR1 SGHNT and CDR2 YENEEA. CDR3 length equals 17 residues. V lost 2 bases and J lost 4; bases outside the gene matches: 12.